Below, one T cell receptor (beta chain) is given with its context. About 0.5 to 1 ug RNA was reverse transcribed with random hexamers. Coverage of TCR beta CDR3 amplification by immunoSEQ multiplex PCR extended to 54 Vbeta and 13 Jbeta. TCRdb passed the immunoSEQ multiplex PCR reads through MiXCR, listing each CDR3 protein once. The table lists 250,000 to 300,000 distinct CDR3 sequences, around nine tenths of them singletons. Trimming took 4 bases from V and 6 from J; bases not matched to a gene: 17. CDR3 length: 17 residues. Germline CDR1 is SEHNR and CDR2 is FQNEAQ (reference sequence). This entry belongs to a study of CD8 T cells in Susac syndrome. From blood CD8+ and CD4+ T cells, the TCR beta chain was sequenced.

The rearrangement links TRBV7-9 to TRBJ2-7, with 8 bases that match TRBD1. The sample was CD8+ T cells from PBMCs. This TCR derives from a human donor with multiple sclerosis. The CDR3 reads CASSSDDAGGASLEQYF. The CDR3 DNA is TGTGCCAGCAGCTCAGACGATGCAGGGGGCGCGTCCCTCGAGCAGTACTTC.